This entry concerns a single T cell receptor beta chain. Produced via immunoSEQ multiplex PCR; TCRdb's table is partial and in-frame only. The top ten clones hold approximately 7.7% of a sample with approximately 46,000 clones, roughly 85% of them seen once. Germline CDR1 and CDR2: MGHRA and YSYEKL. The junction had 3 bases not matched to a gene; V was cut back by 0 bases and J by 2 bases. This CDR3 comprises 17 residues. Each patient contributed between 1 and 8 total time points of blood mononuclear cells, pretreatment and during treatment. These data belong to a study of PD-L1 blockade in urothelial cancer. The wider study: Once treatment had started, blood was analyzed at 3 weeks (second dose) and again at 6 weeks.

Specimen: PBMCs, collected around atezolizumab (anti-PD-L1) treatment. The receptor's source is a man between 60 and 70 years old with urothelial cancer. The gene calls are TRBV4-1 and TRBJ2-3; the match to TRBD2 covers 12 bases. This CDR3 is CASSQELAGGPTDTQYF. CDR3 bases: TGCGCCAGCAGCCAAGAACTAGCGGGGGGACCCACAGATACGCAGTATTTT.